Each of the 22 T cell receptor beta chains below was sequenced from the same sample in a study of T-cell reconstitution after alpha-beta-depleted transplantation in children. This sample's TCRbeta library carried unique molecular identifier barcodes. A single record per CDR3 protein comes from TCRdb applying MiXCR to the PCR reads. The sample yields some 840,000 distinct CDR3 sequences, approximately 15% seen once. The sample here was PBMCs, mostly from graft donor cells, taken 360 days after TCRalphabeta/CD19-depleted stem cell transplant. The receptors stem from a male patient younger than 18 who had a stem cell transplant for acute lymphoblastic leukemia, so the T cells may come from the graft donor.

The V gene is TRBV4-1, the J gene TRBJ1-5; D is undetermined. Germline V gene data show CDR1 as MGHRA and CDR2 as YSYEKL. V lost 1 base to trimming and J lost 6 bases, with 7 bases between them. The CDR3 has 13 amino acids. The DNA for the CDR3 is TGCGCCAGCAGCCAAGGCGCGGTTCAGCCCCAGCATTTT. Protein product: CASSQGAVQPQHF.

This clonotype came up many times. The CDR3 loop is CATTGSTDTQYF. The CDR3 DNA sequence: TGTGCCACTACAGGAAGCACAGATACGCAGTATTTT. The rearrangement uses TRBV12-3 or TRBV12-4 and TRBJ2-3, with D possibly being TRBD1 (5 bases). V was clipped by 10 bases and J by 0 bases, with 8 bases between them. This CDR3 is 12 amino acids long.

A word on this clonotype: The junction departs from germline at one end; a sequencing error may be responsible. The chain couples TRBV4-1 to TRBJ2-1; no firm D call. Germline lookup yields CDR1 MGHRA and CDR2 YSYEKL. The CDR3 is made up of 13 amino acids. CDR3 nucleotides: TGCGCCAGCAACCAAGAATGGTCTAATGAGCAGTTCTTC. Its translation: CASNQEWSNEQFF.

This clonotype was detected a few times. This chain joins TRBV7-6 and TRBJ1-1; D is unresolved. The germline CDR1 and CDR2 sequences are SGHVS and FNYEAQ. The V gene lost 5 bases and the J gene lost 5 bases, with 18 bases spanning the gap. The CDR3 runs to 15 residues. DNA of the CDR3: TGTGCCAGCAGCGCTGCCGGTCCCTTGGGGACTGAAGCTTTCTTT. This codes for CASSAAGPLGTEAFF.

In its sample, this clonotype was seen once. The missing conserved phenylalanine or tryptophan at the end of this CDR3 makes a read error likely. The J gene is TRBJ2-1, the V gene TRBV29-1; 11 bases line up with TRBD2. The germline gives CDR1 SQVTM, CDR2 ANQGSEA. J lost 6 bases, V lost 3 bases, and 1 base had no gene match. The CDR3 sequence is 13 residues long. The CDR3: CSVDGTSGNEQFL. The CDR3 coding sequence is TGCAGCGTTGACGGGACTAGCGGCAATGAGCAGTTCTTA.

In its sample, this clonotype was seen many times. CDR3 bases: TGTGCCAGCAGCTTACGGACTAGAAACGAGCAGTTCTTC. It encodes CASSLRTRNEQFF. This rearrangement joins TRBV7-8 to TRBJ2-1; 7 bases fit TRBD2. The V and J ends lost 2 bases and 10 bases, in that order; junction bases with no gene match: 5. Germline values: CDR1 SGHVS, CDR2 FQNEAQ. The length of the CDR3 is 13 residues.

The CDR3 here is CASSPGGRRLAGSYEQYF. The CDR3 nucleotides are TGTGCCAGCAGCCCAGGAGGGAGACGGCTAGCGGGTTCCTACGAGCAGTACTTC. The genes are TRBV2 and TRBJ2-7, with TRBD2 matching over 8 bases. V was pared by 6 bases and J by 1 base, with 17 bases of the junction left unmatched. The length of the CDR3 is 18 residues. The V gene's germline CDR1 is SNHLY and CDR2 FYNNEI.

CDR3 sequence reads: CASSYEEGYGYTF. In DNA form, the CDR3 reads TGTGCCAGCAGTTACGAGGAAGGCTATGGCTACACCTTC. This chain connects TRBV6-5 to TRBJ1-2; D gene uncertain. This CDR3 has 13 amino acids. Trimming removed 2 bases at V and 4 bases at J, with 8 bases between. Per germline, CDR1 MNHEY and CDR2 SVGAGI.

The genes are TRBV27 and TRBJ1-2, with D uncertain. Germline-derived CDR1 and CDR2 are MNHEY and SMNVEV (reference sequence). The CDR3 covers 15 residues. The ends were cut back, 2 bases at V and 7 bases at J, with 17 bases in the middle. The CDR3 DNA sequence: TGTGCCAGCAGTTTAACCCCGGCGGAGGTGGGTGGCTACACCTTC. This sequence encodes CASSLTPAEVGGYTF.

This chain links TRBV4-1 with TRBJ2-7, with D perhaps matching TRBD1 or TRBD2 (6 bases each). The CDR3 spans 18 residues. Germline lookup yields CDR1 MGHRA and CDR2 YSYEKL. Trimming shortened V by 0 bases and J by 7 bases, and 25 bases separated the two germline ends. The CDR3 coding sequence is TGCGCCAGCAGCCAAGATCGGTCTAGAGGGGGGAGACCCGGGGAGCAGTACTTC. It encodes CASSQDRSRGGRPGEQYF.

The chain recombines TRBV12-3 or TRBV12-4 with TRBJ1-3; D is perhaps TRBD1 (6 bases). Trimming removed 4 bases from V and 9 bases from J, with 13 bases in between. CDR3 length equals 13 residues. DNA of the CDR3: TGTGCCAGCAGTTCTCTTACGACAGGCACCATATATTTT. This sequence encodes CASSSLTTGTIYF.

This chain links TRBV19 with TRBJ2-7; no reliable D call. Germline CDR1 and CDR2: LNHDA and SQIVND (reference sequence). The CDR3 extends over 15 amino acids. The ends were cut back, 3 bases at V and 3 bases at J, with 15 bases in the middle. The CDR3 spells CASSIGPLTFYEQYF. CDR3 DNA sequence: TGTGCCAGTAGTATCGGCCCCCTCACTTTCTACGAGCAGTACTTC.

The J gene is TRBJ2-3, the V gene TRBV20-1, with 10 bases lining up with TRBD2. The CDR3 runs 15 residues. The V and J ends lost 3 bases and 0 bases, in that order; junction bases with no gene match: 3. From germline, CDR1 is DFQATT and CDR2 SNEGSKA (reference sequence). CDR3 sequence reads: CSARKLAGSTDTQYF. The CDR3 region has the DNA TGCAGTGCTAGGAAACTAGCGGGGAGCACAGATACGCAGTATTTT.

This clonotype has just a few counts. This rearrangement joins TRBV7-9 to TRBJ2-2, with D hard to call. Trimming cost V 5 bases and J 2 bases, with 9 bases left between them. From germline, CDR1 is SEHNR and CDR2 FQNEAQ (reference sequence). The CDR3 is 14 residues long. In nucleotides, the CDR3 is TGTGCCAGCAGCCCGAGTCACAACACCGGGGAGCTGTTTTTT. This encodes CASSPSHNTGELFF.

Many counts were recorded for this clonotype. This sequence joins TRBV29-1 and TRBJ2-7; D perhaps matches TRBD1 (6 bases). V gave up 1 base and J gave up 4 bases, with 11 bases separating them. Germline-derived CDR1 and CDR2 are SQVTM and ANQGSEA. This CDR3 is 13 amino acids long. In nucleotides, the CDR3 is TGCAGCGTTGAAGGCCAGGGGCAGTACGAGCAGTACTTC. It is translated as CSVEGQGQYEQYF.

This clonotype was recorded a few times. A junction boundary mismatches the germline segment, possibly from a read error. The genes are TRBV4-1 and TRBJ2-7; the D is unclear. The CDR3 is 14 amino acids. Germline V gene sequence: CDR1 MGHRA, CDR2 YSYEKL. The CDR3 bases are TGCGCCAGTAGCCAAGGAGATTTAAACGGGGAGCAGTACTTC. Protein: CASSQGDLNGEQYF.

Comments on this clonotype: Germline is not matched at one junction end, which may reflect a read error. The chain uses TRBV7-9 and TRBJ2-1; the D gene is possibly TRBD2 (6 bases). The CDR3 is 15 residues long. CDR1 and CDR2 (germline): SEHNR, FQNEAQ (reference sequence). The CDR3 DNA sequence: TGTGCCAGCAGCTTCGGCGGACTAAGCTACGATGAGCAGTTCTTC. Translation gives CASSFGGLSYDEQFF.

The J gene is TRBJ2-5, the V gene TRBV24-1, with 13 bases fitting TRBD2. Germline CDR1 and CDR2: KGHDR and SFDVKD. This CDR3 spans 15 amino acids. Trimming cost V 4 bases and J 9 bases; bases outside gene matches: 7. The CDR3 DNA reads TGTGCCACCAGTGACCAGGGGACTAGCGGGGCCCCCCAGTACTTC. Its translation is CATSDQGTSGAPQYF.

This clonotype was counted only a few times. This chain connects TRBV4-1 to TRBJ1-3; no clear D. This CDR3 comprises 16 residues. Germline-derived CDR1 and CDR2 are MGHRA and YSYEKL. V was cut by 4 bases and J by 4 bases, with 17 bases left in between. The CDR3 here is CASSLIGPWTGNTIYF. CDR3 coding DNA: TGCGCCAGCAGCCTGATCGGTCCTTGGACCGGAAACACCATATATTTT.

This chain connects TRBV7-3 to TRBJ2-5; 14 nucleotides line up with TRBD2. The CDR3 sequence is 16 residues long. Germline CDR1 and CDR2: SGHTA and FQGTGA. Germline trimming cut 5 bases from V and 5 bases from J; bases unmatched to any gene: 7. The CDR3 DNA follows: TGTGCCAGCAGCACGACTAGCGGGAGGGGAGTGGAGACCCAGTACTTC. Protein product: CASSTTSGRGVETQYF.

This clonotype was seen a handful of times. The chain joins TRBV11-2 to TRBJ2-5; D possibly corresponds to TRBD2 (5 bases). The germline gives CDR1 SGHAT, CDR2 FQNNGV. With 5 bases removed from V and 7 bases from J, the gap between germline ends came to 17 bases. The CDR3 is 14 residues long. This CDR3 is CASSPLFPTRTQYF. The CDR3 region has the DNA TGTGCCAGCAGCCCACTTTTTCCTACTAGGACCCAGTACTTC.

The V call is TRBV3-1, the J call TRBJ2-5; 8 positions agree with TRBD2. Germline CDR1 and CDR2: LGHDT and YNNKEL (reference sequence). J was trimmed by 1 base and V by 2 bases; bases with no gene match: 6. This CDR3 is 16 amino acids long. The CDR3 nucleotides are TGTGCCAGCAGCCAATGGACTAGCTTCTTCCAAGAGACCCAGTACTTC. Amino acids: CASSQWTSFFQETQYF.